This T cell receptor beta chain was sequenced for a study of T cell changes during pregnancy in multiple sclerosis (dated by TCRdb to about 2019). In terms of the full investigation: The study looked at changes in the T cell repertoire across pregnancy in women with multiple sclerosis.

The CDR3 starts with the cysteine, ends with the phenylalanine, and has 16 residues. Only the CDR3 DNA is retained, 48 bases long and in frame from the first base. Trimmed from V: 4 bases; trimmed from J: 0 bases; junction bases lacking a gene match: 6. In the germline V gene (reference sequence), CDR1 corresponds to SEHNR and CDR2 to FQNEAQ. In regard to this clone: Its antigen is unknown. Base-call qualities are not available, and no considerably larger clone is one nucleotide away.

The receptor library was made with the immunoSEQ multiplex PCR assay. Imported from immuneACCESS, the table was reduced by TCRdb to in-frame sequences with V and J called. These copies leave out some clones; in studies compared against another copy, an unresolved V gene accounts for under half, and the cause of the remainder is not known. In all, the sample holds about 58,000 clones, and about 90% of those were seen once. Nearly 0.5% of the sample is in the top ten clones. The rearrangement joined TRBV7-9 to TRBJ2-3; 8 junctional bases match TRBD1. The TCR sequence derives from a female donor in good health, enrolled as a control in a pregnancy study. Here the sequenced sample was CD4+ T cells from peripheral blood mononuclear cells, taken after pregnancy. CDR3 loop: CASSSAGGPSTDTQYF. The DNA sequence is as follows: TGTGCCAGCAGCTCGGCAGGGGGCCCAAGCACAGATACGCAGTATTTT.